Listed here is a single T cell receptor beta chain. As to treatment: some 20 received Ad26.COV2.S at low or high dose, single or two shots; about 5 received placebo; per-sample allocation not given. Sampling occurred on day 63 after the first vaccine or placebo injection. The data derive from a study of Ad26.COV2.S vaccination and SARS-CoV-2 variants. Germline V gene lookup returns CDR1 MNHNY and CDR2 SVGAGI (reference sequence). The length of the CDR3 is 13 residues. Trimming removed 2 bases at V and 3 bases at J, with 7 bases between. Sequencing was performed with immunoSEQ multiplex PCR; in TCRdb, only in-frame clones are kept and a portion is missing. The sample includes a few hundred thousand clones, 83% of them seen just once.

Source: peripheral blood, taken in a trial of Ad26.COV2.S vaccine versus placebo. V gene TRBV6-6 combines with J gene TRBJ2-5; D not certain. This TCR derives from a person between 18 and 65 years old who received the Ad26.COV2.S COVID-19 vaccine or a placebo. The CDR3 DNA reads TGTGCCAGCAGTTACCCCTTGGAAGAGACCCAGTACTTC. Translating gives CASSYPLEETQYF.